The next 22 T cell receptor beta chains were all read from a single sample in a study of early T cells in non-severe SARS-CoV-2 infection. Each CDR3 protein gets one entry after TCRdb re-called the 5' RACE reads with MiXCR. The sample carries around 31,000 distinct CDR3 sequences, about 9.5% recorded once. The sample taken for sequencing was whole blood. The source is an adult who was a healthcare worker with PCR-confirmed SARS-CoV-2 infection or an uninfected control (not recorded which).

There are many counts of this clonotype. The CDR3 loop is CASSQEGTGRPEKLFF. As DNA, the CDR3 is TGTGCCAGCAGCCAAGAAGGGACAGGGAGGCCCGAAAAACTGTTTTTT. This chain uses TRBV14 with TRBJ1-4; 9 nucleotides align to TRBD1. V dropped 0 bases and J dropped 8; count of bases not matched to a gene: 7. In germline, CDR1 is SGHDN, CDR2 FVKESK. The CDR3 totals 16 residues.

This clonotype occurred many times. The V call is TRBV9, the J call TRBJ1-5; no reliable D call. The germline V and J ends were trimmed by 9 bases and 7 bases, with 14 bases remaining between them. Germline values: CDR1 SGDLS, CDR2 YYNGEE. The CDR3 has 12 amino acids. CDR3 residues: CAIPSGRQPQHF. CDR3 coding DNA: TGTGCCATCCCGTCGGGGAGGCAGCCCCAGCATTTT.

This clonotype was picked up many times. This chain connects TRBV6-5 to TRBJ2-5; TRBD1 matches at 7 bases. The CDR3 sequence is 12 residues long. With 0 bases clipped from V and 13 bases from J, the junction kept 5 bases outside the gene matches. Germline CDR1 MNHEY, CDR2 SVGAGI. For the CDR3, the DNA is TGTGCCAGCAGTTACTCGAAGGGACAGACGTACTTC. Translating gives CASSYSKGQTYF.

CDR3 amino acids: CASSQAAYNEQFF. The DNA of the CDR3 is TGTGCCAGCTCACAGGCGGCCTACAATGAGCAGTTCTTC. The chain joins TRBV18 to TRBJ2-1; D ambiguous. The germline V gene has CDR1 KGHSH and CDR2 LQKENI. The ends were cut back, 4 bases at V and 2 bases at J, with 6 bases in the middle. This CDR3 spans 13 amino acids.

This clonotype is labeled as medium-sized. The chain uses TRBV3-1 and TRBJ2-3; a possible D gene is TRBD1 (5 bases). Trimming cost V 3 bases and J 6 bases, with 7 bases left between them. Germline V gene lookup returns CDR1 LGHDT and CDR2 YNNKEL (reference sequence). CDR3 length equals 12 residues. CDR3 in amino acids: CASSHRVDTQYF. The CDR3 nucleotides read TGTGCCAGCAGCCACAGGGTGGATACGCAGTATTTT.

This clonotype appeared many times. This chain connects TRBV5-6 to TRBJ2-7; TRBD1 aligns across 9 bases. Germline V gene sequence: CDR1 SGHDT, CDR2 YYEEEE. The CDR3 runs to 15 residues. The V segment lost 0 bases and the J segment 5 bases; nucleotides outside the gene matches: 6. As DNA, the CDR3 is TGTGCCAGCAGCTTGGGGGGACAGGGCATCCACGAGCAGTACTTC. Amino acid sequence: CASSLGGQGIHEQYF.

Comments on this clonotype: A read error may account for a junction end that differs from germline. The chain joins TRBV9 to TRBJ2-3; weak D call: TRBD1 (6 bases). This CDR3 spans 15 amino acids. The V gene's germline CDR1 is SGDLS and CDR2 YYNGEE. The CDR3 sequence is CTSSADSSSTDTQYF. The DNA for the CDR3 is TGTACCAGCAGCGCGGACAGCTCTAGCACAGATACGCAGTATTTT.

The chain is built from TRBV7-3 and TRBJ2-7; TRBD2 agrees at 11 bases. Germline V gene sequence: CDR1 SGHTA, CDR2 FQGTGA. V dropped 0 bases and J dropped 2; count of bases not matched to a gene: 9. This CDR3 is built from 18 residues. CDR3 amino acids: CASSLTATSGAAPYEQYF. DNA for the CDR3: TGTGCCAGCAGCTTAACTGCGACTAGCGGGGCCGCACCCTACGAGCAGTACTTC. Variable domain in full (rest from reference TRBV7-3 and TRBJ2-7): GAGVSQTPSNKVTEKGKYVELRCDPISGHTALYWYRQSLGQGPEFLIYFQGTGAADDSGLPNDRFFAVRPEGSVSTLKIQRTERGDSAVYLCASSLTATSGAAPYEQYFGPGTRLTVT.

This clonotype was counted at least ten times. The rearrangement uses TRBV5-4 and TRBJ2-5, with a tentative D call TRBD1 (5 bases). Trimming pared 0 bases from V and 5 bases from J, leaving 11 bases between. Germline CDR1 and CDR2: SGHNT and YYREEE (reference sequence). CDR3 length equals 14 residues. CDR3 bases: TGTGCCAGCAGCTTGGAGGCAGGGAAGGAGACCCAGTACTTC. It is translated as CASSLEAGKETQYF.

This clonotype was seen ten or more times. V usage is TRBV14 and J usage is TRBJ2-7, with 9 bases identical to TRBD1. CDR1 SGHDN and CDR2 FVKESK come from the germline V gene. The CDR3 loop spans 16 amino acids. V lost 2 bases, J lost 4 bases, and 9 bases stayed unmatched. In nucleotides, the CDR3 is TGTGCCAGCAGCCAATTAACAGGGGGCATTGGTTACGAGCAGTACTTC. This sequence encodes CASSQLTGGIGYEQYF.

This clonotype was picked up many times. The CDR3 DNA reads TGTGCCAGCAGCGTCGGACAGGGATCAGATACGCAGTATTTT. Translating it yields CASSVGQGSDTQYF. The chain uses TRBV9 and TRBJ2-3; TRBD1 matches 8 bases. There are 14 residues in the CDR3. Losses at the gene ends were 2 bases for V and 4 bases for J; bases not matched to a gene: 3. Germline V lookup: CDR1 SGDLS, CDR2 YYNGEE.

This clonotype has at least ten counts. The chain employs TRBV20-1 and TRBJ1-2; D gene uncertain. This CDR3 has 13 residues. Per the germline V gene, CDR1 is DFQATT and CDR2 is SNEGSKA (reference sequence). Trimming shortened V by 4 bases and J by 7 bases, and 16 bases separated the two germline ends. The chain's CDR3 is CSATDSSSSGYTF. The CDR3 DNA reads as TGCAGTGCTACGGACTCCTCTAGCTCTGGCTACACCTTC.

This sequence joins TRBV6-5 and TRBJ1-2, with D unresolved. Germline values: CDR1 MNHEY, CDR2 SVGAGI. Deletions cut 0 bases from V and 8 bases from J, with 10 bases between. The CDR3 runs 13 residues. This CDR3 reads CASSYSTRKGYTF. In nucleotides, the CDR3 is TGTGCCAGCAGTTACTCGACGAGAAAGGGCTACACCTTC.

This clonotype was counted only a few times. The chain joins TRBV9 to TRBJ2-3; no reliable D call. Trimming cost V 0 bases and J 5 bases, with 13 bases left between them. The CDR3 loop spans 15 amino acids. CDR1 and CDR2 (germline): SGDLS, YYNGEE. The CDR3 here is CASSVVAQTQDTQYF. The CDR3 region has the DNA TGTGCCAGCAGCGTAGTGGCGCAAACCCAAGATACGCAGTATTTT.

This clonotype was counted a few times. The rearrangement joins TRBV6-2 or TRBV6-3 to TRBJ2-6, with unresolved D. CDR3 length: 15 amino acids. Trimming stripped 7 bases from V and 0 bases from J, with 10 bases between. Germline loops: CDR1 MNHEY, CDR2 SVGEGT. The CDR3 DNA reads TGTGCCAGCAACGAAAGGTACTCTGGGGCCAACGTCCTGACTTTC. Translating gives CASNERYSGANVLTF.

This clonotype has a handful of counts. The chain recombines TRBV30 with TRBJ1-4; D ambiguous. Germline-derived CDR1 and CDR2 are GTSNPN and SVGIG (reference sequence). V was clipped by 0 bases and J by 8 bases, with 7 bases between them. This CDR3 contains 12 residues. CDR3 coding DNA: TGTGCCTGGAGTGTACGGAGGGAAAAACTGTTTTTT. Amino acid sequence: CAWSVRREKLFF.

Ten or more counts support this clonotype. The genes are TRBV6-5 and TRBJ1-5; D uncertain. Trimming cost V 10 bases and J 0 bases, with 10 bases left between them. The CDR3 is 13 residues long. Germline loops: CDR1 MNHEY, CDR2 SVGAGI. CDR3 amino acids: CATGVDSNQPQHF. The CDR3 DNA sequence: TGTGCCACCGGGGTAGATAGCAATCAGCCCCAGCATTTT.

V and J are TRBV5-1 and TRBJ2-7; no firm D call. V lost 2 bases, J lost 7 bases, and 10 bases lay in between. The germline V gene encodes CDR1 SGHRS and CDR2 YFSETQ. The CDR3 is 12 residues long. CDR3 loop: CASSLTVGEQYF. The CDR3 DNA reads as TGCGCCAGCAGCTTAACGGTGGGGGAGCAGTACTTC.

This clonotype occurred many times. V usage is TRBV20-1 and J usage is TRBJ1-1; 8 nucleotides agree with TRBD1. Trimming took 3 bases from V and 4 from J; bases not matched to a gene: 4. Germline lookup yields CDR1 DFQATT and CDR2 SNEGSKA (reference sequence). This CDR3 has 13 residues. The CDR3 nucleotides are TGCAGTGCTAGTTACAGGGGGGGCACTGAAGCTTTCTTT. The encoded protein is CSASYRGGTEAFF.

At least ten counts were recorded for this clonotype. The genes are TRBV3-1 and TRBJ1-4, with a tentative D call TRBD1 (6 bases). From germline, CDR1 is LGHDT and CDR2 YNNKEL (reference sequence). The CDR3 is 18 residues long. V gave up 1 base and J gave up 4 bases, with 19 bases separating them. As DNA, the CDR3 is TGTGCCAGCAGCCAAGTGGGGGCGGGCAGAATGGGTAATGAAAAACTGTTTTTT. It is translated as CASSQVGAGRMGNEKLFF. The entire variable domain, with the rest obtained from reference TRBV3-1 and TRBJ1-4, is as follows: DTAVSQTPKYLVTQMGNDKSIKCEQNLGHDTMYWYKQDSKKFLKIMFSYNNKELIINETVPNRFSPKSPDKAHLNLHINSLELGDSAVYFCASSQVGAGRMGNEKLFFGSGTQLSVL.

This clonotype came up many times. CDR3 sequence: CSASDGNTIYF. The CDR3 bases are TGCAGTGCCTCAGACGGAAACACCATATATTTT. The V call is TRBV20-1, the J call TRBJ1-3; D call uncertain. The ends were cut back, 6 bases at V and 4 bases at J, with 7 bases in the middle. Germline V gives CDR1 DFQATT, CDR2 SNEGSKA (reference sequence). The CDR3 totals 11 residues.

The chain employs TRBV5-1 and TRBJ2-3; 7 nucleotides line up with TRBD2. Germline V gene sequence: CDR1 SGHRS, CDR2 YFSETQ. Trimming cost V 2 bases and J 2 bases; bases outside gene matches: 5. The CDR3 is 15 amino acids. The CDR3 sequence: CASSLAGRSTDTQYF. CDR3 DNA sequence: TGCGCCAGCAGCTTAGCGGGGAGATCCACAGATACGCAGTATTTT.